The 2 T cell receptor beta chains below were found in one sample sequenced in a study of cytotoxic CD8 clonotypes in ibrutinib-treated CLL. Clones were read by immunoSEQ multiplex PCR, and TCRdb kept only the in-frame ones, dropping some. The data show more than 150,000 clones, over 60% seen once. The sequenced sample was PBMCs, obtained after 24 months of ibrutinib treatment. Receptors originate from a human donor with chronic lymphocytic leukemia.

This rearrangement joins TRBV25-1 to TRBJ2-2; TRBD1 matches at 8 bases. This CDR3 contains 13 residues. Germline-derived CDR1 and CDR2 are MGHDK and SYGVNS. Losses at the gene ends were 5 bases for V and 8 bases for J; bases not matched to a gene: 4. CDR3 bases: TGTGCCAGCAGTCAGGGGGCGAGAGGGGAGCTGTTTTTT. As protein: CASSQGARGELFF.

This clone was seen only a few times. The CDR3 is CASSFGWAREQFF. CDR3 bases: TGTGCCAGCAGCTTTGGCTGGGCACGTGAGCAGTTCTTC. V and J are TRBV7-2 and TRBJ2-1; D unresolved. Germline V gene data show CDR1 as SGHTA and CDR2 as FQGNSA. V gave up 3 bases and J gave up 9 bases, with 12 bases separating them. This CDR3 has 13 residues.